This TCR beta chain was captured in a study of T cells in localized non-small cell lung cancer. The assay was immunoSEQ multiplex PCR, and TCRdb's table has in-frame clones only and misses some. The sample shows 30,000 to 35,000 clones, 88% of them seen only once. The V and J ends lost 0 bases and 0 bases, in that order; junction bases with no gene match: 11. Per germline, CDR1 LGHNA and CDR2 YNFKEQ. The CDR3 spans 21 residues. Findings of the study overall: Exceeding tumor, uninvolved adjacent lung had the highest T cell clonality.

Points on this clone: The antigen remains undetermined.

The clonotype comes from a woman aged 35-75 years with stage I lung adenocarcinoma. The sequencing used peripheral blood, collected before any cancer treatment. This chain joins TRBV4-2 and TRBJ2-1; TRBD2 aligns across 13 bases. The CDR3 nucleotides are TGTGCCAGCAGCCAAGATATACGACTAGCGGGGGGACTCAGCTCCTACAATGAGCAGTTCTTC. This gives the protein CASSQDIRLAGGLSSYNEQFF.